In this sample, the clone carrying this T cell receptor (beta chain) turned up many times. Alpha and beta constant-region primers primed reverse transcription of around 540 ng RNA. Alpha and beta chain libraries were made separately by chain-specific third strand synthesis with multiplexing indices. TCRdb re-called the 5' RACE reads with MiXCR, one entry per CDR3 protein. The top ten clones hold about 20% of a sample with 18,000 or so distinct CDR3 sequences, more than 7.5% of them seen once. Antiretroviral therapy had run roughly three months, about 14 weeks, before follow-up blood collection. Whole blood was used without fractionation, so all unsorted peripheral T cells were included. There are 17 residues in the CDR3. V shed 1 base and J 0 bases; nucleotides not matched to a gene: 4. Germline V gene lookup returns CDR1 SGHTA and CDR2 FQGTGA. The data were taken from a study of HIV-infected patients and healthy controls.

This TCR was sampled from an adult with HIV infection. V gene TRBV7-3 combines with J gene TRBJ2-1, with 9 bases lining up with TRBD2. Material: blood, obtained during antiretroviral therapy. CDR3 protein: CASSLIAGAISYNEQFF. CDR3 nucleotides: TGTGCCAGCAGCTTAATAGCGGGGGCTATCTCCTACAATGAGCAGTTCTTC.